This T cell receptor (beta chain) emerged from a study of blood T cell repertoires in COVID-19. Sequencing was performed with immunoSEQ multiplex PCR; in TCRdb, only in-frame clones are kept and a portion is missing. Of approximately 440,000 clones in the sample, about 90% were seen once. This CDR3 is 13 amino acids long. In germline, CDR1 is PRHDT, CDR2 FYEKMQ (reference sequence). Trimming shortened V by 5 bases and J by 6 bases, and 13 bases separated the two germline ends. The chain joins TRBV13 to TRBJ1-2; D is unresolved. The TCR sequence derives from a man aged 18 to 35 who had recovered from COVID-19. Sample: PBMCs or T cells enriched from blood (not recorded which). The CDR3 loop is CASSLMTADGYTF. In DNA, the CDR3 is TGTGCCAGCAGCCTAATGACTGCTGATGGCTACACCTTC.